This T cell receptor (beta chain) was sequenced during a study of neurological immune-mediated disorders. Study summary: Multiple sclerosis patients numbering approximately 35 comprised roughly 31 relapsing-remitting and 3 secondary progressive patients. General study results and limits: Because no CDR3 amino acid sequences were shared across subjects by expanded clones, private repertoires were suggested in all groups. Multiple sclerosis was found to have the least TCR clonal expansion, below healthy controls, and HTLV-1-associated myelopathy the most.

As to time point: longitudinal time-point 1 (baseline). The making of cDNA relied on 5'RACE with 10-nucleotide random UMIs. MiXCR, applied by TCRdb to the 5' RACE reads, yields one record per CDR3 protein. The sample consists of tens of thousands of distinct CDR3 sequences, roughly 3.2% of them appearing once. Trimming cost V 0 bases and J 7 bases, with 10 bases left between them. CDR3 size: 13 residues. Germline-derived CDR1 and CDR2 are SGHDN and FVKESK. This clonotype was observed a handful of times. As yet, its antigen is unknown. This TCR was sampled from a woman aged 60 to 75 with multiple sclerosis. The chain has TRBV14 and TRBJ2-7; D remains unclear. The sequenced sample was PBMCs. CDR3 sequence: CASSQDFVREQYF. In DNA form, the CDR3 reads TGTGCCAGCAGCCAAGATTTCGTGCGGGAGCAGTACTTC.